These 30 T cell receptor beta chains were all obtained from the same sample, sequenced in a study of molecular identifiers for immune sequencing clone quantification. TCRdb reprocessed the PCR reads via MiXCR and lists one record per CDR3 protein. This table has approximately 500,000 distinct CDR3 sequences, less than 30% appearing once. The sequencing input was naive CD8+ T cells from blood, with Jurkat cell RNA spiked in. Subset described: FACS-sorted CD8+CD4-CCR7+CD45RA+ naive T cells. All receptors derive from a human donor in good health. Some libraries in this study had Jurkat cell RNA spiked in.

This chain connects TRBV4-1 to TRBJ1-1; TRBD1 matches 8 bases. The V gene's germline CDR1 is MGHRA and CDR2 YSYEKL. This CDR3 is built from 14 residues. V shed 7 bases, J shed 2 bases, and the junction held 6 bases outside the gene matches. In nucleotides, the CDR3 is TGCGCCAGCAACCCCAGGGGGCAAAACACTGAAGCTTTCTTT. This translates into CASNPRGQNTEAFF.

This clonotype showed up just a few times. The CDR3 loop reads CASSFSEAGDLYNEQFF. The CDR3 bases are TGTGCCAGCAGCTTCTCCGAGGCGGGGGATTTATACAATGAGCAGTTCTTC. The chain joins TRBV7-9 to TRBJ2-1; 7 bases map to TRBD2. Germline V gene sequence: CDR1 SEHNR, CDR2 FQNEAQ (reference sequence). The ends lost 3 bases at V and 4 bases at J; junction bases unmatched: 12. CDR3 size: 17 residues.

This clonotype was counted a few times. The chain links TRBV5-4 to TRBJ2-1; D ambiguous. Trimming shortened V by 2 bases and J by 4 bases, and 10 bases separated the two germline ends. The germline V gene has CDR1 SGHNT and CDR2 YYREEE (reference sequence). The CDR3 consists of 14 residues. CDR3 sequence reads: CASSFRASYNEQFF. In DNA, the CDR3 is TGTGCCAGCAGCTTCCGGGCGTCGTACAATGAGCAGTTCTTC.

Details on this clonotype: Relative to the germline gene, one junction end is altered; a read error may explain this. The V call is TRBV5-1, the J call TRBJ1-1; a possible D gene is TRBD1 (5 bases). This CDR3 has 14 residues. Germline assignment: CDR1 SGHRS and CDR2 YFSETQ. The CDR3 bases are TGCGCCCGCAGCCGCACCAGGGAGAACCCTGCAGCTTTCTTT. As protein: CARSRTRENPAAFF.

This clonotype has a handful of counts. The chain links TRBV20-1 to TRBJ1-6, with a weak D call TRBD1 (6 bases). The CDR3 loop spans 12 amino acids. The V and J ends lost 4 bases and 8 bases respectively, with 9 bases between them. CDR1 is DFQATT and CDR2 is SNEGSKA in the germline V gene (reference sequence). CDR3 coding DNA: TGCAGTGCTAACAGGGAGGATTCACCCCTCCACTTT. As protein: CSANREDSPLHF.

This clonotype occurred once. The gene calls are TRBV12-3 or TRBV12-4 and TRBJ2-5; 7 bases are shared with TRBD2. With V trimmed by 0 bases and J by 9 bases, 10 bases remained unmatched. The CDR3 contains 15 residues. In DNA form, the CDR3 reads TGTGCCAGCAGTTTAGCGGGGGGGGACCGGGAGCCCCAGTACTTC. It translates to CASSLAGGDREPQYF.

V gene TRBV20-1 combines with J gene TRBJ2-7; D call uncertain. The V and J ends lost 6 bases and 5 bases respectively, with 11 bases between them. The CDR3 totals 11 residues. Germline V gives CDR1 DFQATT, CDR2 SNEGSKA (reference sequence). This CDR3 reads CSARVVDEQYF. In DNA form, the CDR3 reads TGCAGTGCCCGGGTTGTGGACGAGCAGTACTTC.

This clonotype showed up many times. This chain connects TRBV7-9 to TRBJ2-3; 10 positions agree with TRBD1. Per the germline V gene, CDR1 is SEHNR and CDR2 is FQNEAQ (reference sequence). The J segment lost 5 bases and the V segment lost 4 bases, leaving 18 bases of the junction unmatched. CDR3 size: 19 residues. CDR3 region: CASSSYYSDRGLEIDTQYF. The CDR3 coding sequence is TGTGCCAGCAGCTCCTACTATTCAGACAGGGGGCTTGAAATAGATACGCAGTATTTT. Full variable domain (remainder filled in from reference TRBV7-9 and TRBJ2-3): DTGVSQNPRHKITKRGQNVTFRCDPISEHNRLYWYRQTLGQGPEFLTYFQNEAQLEKSRLLSDRFSAERPKGSFSTLEIQRTEQGDSAMYLCASSSYYSDRGLEIDTQYFGPGTRLTVL.

The CDR3 DNA is TGTGCCAGCAGTTTATCTCGGGGGACTGGGGATACGCAGTATTTT. Residues: CASSLSRGTGDTQYF. V gene TRBV27 combines with J gene TRBJ2-3, with a weak D call TRBD2 (6 bases). V dropped 0 bases and J dropped 6 bases, with 13 bases sitting between them. CDR1 and CDR2 from the germline V gene are MNHEY and SMNVEV (reference sequence). The CDR3 runs 15 residues.

This clonotype was seen only a few times. This chain joins TRBV11-1 and TRBJ1-1; the D is unclear. Germline lookup yields CDR1 SGHAT and CDR2 FQDESV (reference sequence). CDR3 length equals 12 residues. Between the trimmed V and J ends, which lost 5 bases and 6 bases, there was a span of 10 bases. For the CDR3, the DNA is TGTGCCAGCAGCCCCATCATGCCTGAAGCTTTCTTT. Translating gives CASSPIMPEAFF.

Comments on this clonotype: An end of the junction does not agree with germline; a read error may underlie this. The rearrangement links TRBV19 to TRBJ1-1; no firm D call. Germline CDR1 reads LNHDA; CDR2 reads SQIVND (reference sequence). This CDR3 has 12 residues. The chain's CDR3 is CTSTPPGAEAFF. For the CDR3, the DNA is TGTACCAGTACCCCTCCGGGAGCTGAAGCTTTCTTT. The entire variable domain, with the rest obtained from reference TRBV19 and TRBJ1-1, is as follows: DGGITQSPKYLFRKEGQNVTLSCEQNLNHDAMYWYRQDPGQGLRLIYYSQIVNDFQKGDIAEGYSVSREKKESFPLTVTSAQKNPTAFYLCTSTPPGAEAFFGQGTRLTVV.

This chain joins TRBV4-1 and TRBJ2-1; the match to TRBD2 covers 9 bases. The germline gives CDR1 MGHRA, CDR2 YSYEKL. This CDR3 region has 16 residues. The V gene end was trimmed by 0 bases and the J gene end by 9 bases; junction bases not matched to a gene: 9. The CDR3 reads CASSQDKAGGPGEQFF. DNA for the CDR3: TGCGCCAGCAGCCAAGATAAGGCGGGGGGGCCCGGTGAGCAGTTCTTC.

This clonotype was recorded a few times. The gene calls are TRBV30 and TRBJ2-1; tentative D call: TRBD2 (6 bases). The CDR3 runs to 14 residues. Trimming took off 2 bases at V and 0 bases at J, with 8 bases between the two ends. CDR1 is GTSNPN, CDR2 SVGIG, per germline (reference sequence). The DNA of the CDR3 is TGTGCCTGGAGTATCGGGAGCTCCTACAATGAGCAGTTCTTC. Its protein is CAWSIGSSYNEQFF.

The chain has TRBV27 and TRBJ1-1, with a weak D call TRBD1 (5 bases). The CDR3 runs 14 residues. CDR1 and CDR2 (germline): MNHEY, SMNVEV (reference sequence). V lost 10 bases to trimming and J lost 5 bases, with 20 bases between them. The CDR3 sequence: CATMNLQGGTEAFF. Here the CDR3 DNA reads TGTGCCACCATGAACCTCCAGGGAGGTACTGAAGCTTTCTTT.

This clonotype came up many times. CDR3: CAWRGLLAGALNEQFF. The CDR3 nucleotides read TGTGCCTGGAGAGGCTTACTAGCGGGGGCTCTTAATGAGCAGTTCTTC. The chain is built from TRBV30 and TRBJ2-1; 11 nucleotides match TRBD2. CDR1 and CDR2 from the germline V gene are GTSNPN and SVGIG (reference sequence). There are 16 residues in the CDR3. Unmatched junction bases numbered 11, after V lost 3 bases and J lost 7 bases.

The chain couples TRBV14 to TRBJ2-1, with TRBD1 matching 9 bases. This CDR3 has 16 amino acids. V shed 2 bases and J 3 bases; nucleotides not matched to a gene: 5. Germline values: CDR1 SGHDN, CDR2 FVKESK. The CDR3, as DNA: TGTGCCAGCAGCCAACGGACAGGGGCCCTCTACAATGAGCAGTTCTTC. Amino acids: CASSQRTGALYNEQFF. The full variable domain, rest sourced from reference TRBV14 and TRBJ2-1, is EAGVTQFPSHSVIEKGQTVTLRCDPISGHDNLYWYRRVMGKEIKFLLHFVKESKQDESGMPNNRFLAERTGGTYSTLKVQPAELEDSGVYFCASSQRTGALYNEQFFGPGTRLTVL.

Of note for this clonotype: Being one base from a much bigger clone, this may be a read error. The chain uses TRBV4-3 and TRBJ2-3, with TRBD2 identical over 8 bases. The length of the CDR3 is 17 residues. With 4 bases clipped from V and 2 bases from J, the junction kept 11 bases outside the gene matches. Germline V gene sequence: CDR1 LGHNA, CDR2 YSLEER. The CDR3 nucleotides read TGCGCCAGCAGCCGAGGGAGAGCGGGGGCCCCCACAGATACGCAGTATTTT. Its translation: CASSRGRAGAPTDTQYF.

The chain joins TRBV19 to TRBJ1-5; 9 bases are a match to TRBD1. Trimming removed 4 bases from V and 9 bases from J; junction bases left unmatched: 7. The CDR3 has 14 residues. The V gene's germline CDR1 is LNHDA and CDR2 SQIVND (reference sequence). CDR3 amino acids: CASSTTGGHPPQHF. The CDR3 DNA reads TGTGCCAGTAGTACTACAGGGGGCCATCCGCCCCAGCATTTT.

The chain employs TRBV28 and TRBJ2-3; D is uncertain. The ends were cut back, 11 bases at V and 4 bases at J, with 16 bases in the middle. Germline assignment: CDR1 MDHEN and CDR2 SYDVKM. The CDR3 runs 13 residues. CDR3 nucleotide sequence: TGTGCCCATAGCCGGGCCGTCCCAGATACGCAGTATTTT. This translates into CAHSRAVPDTQYF.

This clonotype was observed a handful of times. The genes are TRBV12-3 or TRBV12-4 and TRBJ2-7; 10 bases fit TRBD1. The CDR3 runs to 14 residues. V gave up 6 bases and J gave up 3 bases; unmatched junction bases: 5. The CDR3 coding sequence is TGTGCCAGCAGCGGACAGGGGGGGATCTACGAGCAGTACTTC. Protein product: CASSGQGGIYEQYF.

This clonotype was counted between two and nine times. The chain carries TRBV27 and TRBJ2-3; 8 positions agree with TRBD2. CDR1 MNHEY and CDR2 SMNVEV come from the germline V gene (reference sequence). The CDR3 contains 17 residues. Trimming at V came to 4 bases and at J to 3 bases, leaving 12 bases not matched to a gene. CDR3 bases: TGTGCCAGCAGTTCCTCCCTGGCTAGCGGGTTAACAGATACGCAGTATTTT. It is translated as CASSSSLASGLTDTQYF.

This clonotype was picked up many times. This chain joins TRBV28 and TRBJ2-7, with D tentatively TRBD1 or TRBD2 (5 bases each). The germline V gene encodes CDR1 MDHEN and CDR2 SYDVKM. There are 13 residues in the CDR3. V was trimmed by 3 bases and J by 1 base, leaving 7 bases between them. The CDR3 here is CASSFGASYEQYF. CDR3 coding DNA: TGTGCCAGCAGTTTCGGGGCTTCCTACGAGCAGTACTTC.

This clonotype has just a few counts. The chain has TRBV6-1 and TRBJ2-5; D remains unclear. The V end was cut by 6 bases, the J end by 1 base, with 15 bases between. Germline V lookup: CDR1 MNHNS, CDR2 SASEGT. This CDR3 comprises 15 residues. The CDR3 DNA sequence: TGTGCCAGCAGATATTATTTGAGCCTCCAAGAGACCCAGTACTTC. It encodes CASRYYLSLQETQYF.

The sample holds a few counts of this clonotype. The rearrangement links TRBV18 to TRBJ2-7, with 9 bases lining up with TRBD1. This CDR3 is 15 amino acids long. Germline lookup yields CDR1 KGHSH and CDR2 LQKENI. Trimming removed 3 bases from V and 2 bases from J; junction bases left unmatched: 5. The CDR3 here is CASSPGQGVTYEQYF. CDR3 DNA sequence: TGTGCCAGCTCACCGGGACAGGGAGTGACCTACGAGCAGTACTTC. Variable domain in full (rest from reference TRBV18 and TRBJ2-7): NAGVMQNPRHLVRRRGQEARLRCSPMKGHSHVYWYRQLPEEGLKFMVYLQKENIIDESGMPKERFSAEFPKEGPSILRIQQVVRGDSAAYFCASSPGQGVTYEQYFGPGTRLTVT.

This clonotype has just a few counts. V is TRBV9 and J is TRBJ1-5; D is uncertain. CDR1 and CDR2 from the germline V gene are SGDLS and YYNGEE. CDR3 length equals 13 residues. Trimming left V 0 bases short and J 4 bases short, with 5 bases between. The CDR3 bases are TGTGCCAGCAGCGTAGCTCCTAATCAGCCCCAGCATTTT. This codes for CASSVAPNQPQHF.

The sample holds many counts of this clonotype. V is TRBV27 and J is TRBJ2-2; D remains unclear. The length of the CDR3 is 16 residues. Germline CDR1 MNHEY, CDR2 SMNVEV (reference sequence). V gave up 0 bases and J gave up 1 base, with 9 bases separating them. For the CDR3, the DNA is TGTGCCAGCAGTTTATCGGCAGGAATGAACACCGGGGAGCTGTTTTTT. It translates to CASSLSAGMNTGELFF.

This clonotype was observed at least ten times. This chain links TRBV2 with TRBJ2-5, with TRBD2 identical over 10 bases. The CDR3 loop spans 15 amino acids. CDR1 is SNHLY, CDR2 FYNNEI, per germline. V lost 4 bases and J lost 5; bases outside the gene matches: 7. The DNA for the CDR3 is TGTGCCAGCAGTGCCTGGCTAGCGGGAGTTGAGACCCAGTACTTC. Translating it yields CASSAWLAGVETQYF.

The table lists this clonotype with a few counts. The CDR3 reads CSASGEGGNQPQHF. The CDR3, as DNA: TGCAGTGCTAGCGGGGAAGGGGGCAATCAGCCCCAGCATTTT. The rearrangement uses TRBV20-1 and TRBJ1-5; TRBD1 is a possible D gene (5 bases). The CDR3 totals 14 residues. V was shortened by 3 bases and J by 2 bases, with 11 bases between the two germline ends. CDR1 and CDR2 (germline): DFQATT, SNEGSKA (reference sequence).

V usage is TRBV4-1 and J usage is TRBJ1-4; 7 positions agree with TRBD1. The germline V gene encodes CDR1 MGHRA and CDR2 YSYEKL. J gave up 6 bases and V 1 base, and 5 bases lay outside the gene matches. The CDR3 runs 15 residues. The CDR3 DNA sequence: TGCGCCAGCAGCCAAGCAAGCAGGGGGTATGAAAAACTGTTTTTT. Translating it yields CASSQASRGYEKLFF.

This chain connects TRBV15 to TRBJ2-3, with D possibly being TRBD2 (6 bases). There are 15 residues in the CDR3. V was cut by 9 bases and J by 4 bases, with 20 bases left in between. The germline V gene has CDR1 LNHNV and CDR2 YYDKDF (reference sequence). The CDR3 protein is CATGTPGTGADTQYF. In DNA form, the CDR3 reads TGTGCCACGGGGACCCCGGGGACGGGAGCAGATACGCAGTATTTT.